The entry below describes one TCR beta chain. The antigen is unknown. This entry belongs to a study of regulatory T cells in long-lasting Graves disease. Time point described: persistent/refractory GD, antithyroid drugs over 5 years with positive TRAb. Preparation of the TCR library used RNA extracted from PBMCs. An approximately 10-milliliter sample of peripheral blood was drawn into EDTA tubes. The germline V gene encodes CDR1 MDHEN and CDR2 SYDVKM. Trimming stripped 1 base from V and 6 bases from J, with 15 bases between. The CDR3 is 16 residues long. Study-level findings and limits: Persistent disease was characterized by preferential usage of TRBV28, TRBJ1-2 and TRBJ2-5. No thyroid tissue was studied; the work used peripheral blood only.

Construction of the TCR beta libraries employed iRepertoire HTBI primers in conjunction with Arm-PCR of CDR3 regions. Via MiXCR, TCRdb re-called the multiplex PCR reads, giving one row per CDR3 protein. This table has hundreds of thousands of distinct CDR3 sequences, roughly 20% appearing once. The TCR was taken from a female donor with Graves disease. Material: peripheral blood mononuclear cells (PBMCs), obtained when the disease was refractory, from a patient treated with antithyroid drugs. The V call is TRBV28, the J call TRBJ2-2; possible D gene TRBD2, 5 bases. CDR3 bases: TGTGCCAGCAGTTTATTCGCGGAGGAGGTCGCCGGGGAGCTGTTTTTT. Translating gives CASSLFAEEVAGELFF.